This TCR beta chain originates from a study of blood T cells in healthy people across ages. Findings and limits, study-wide: Long-lived donors had more naive CD4+ cells and higher diversity than aged donors.

This clonotype was counted only a few times. Its antigen is not known. Together with a sample-barcoded 5' primer, a J-beta primer mix was included in a second PCR lasting about 7 to 12 cycles. TCRdb called the 5' RACE reads again in MiXCR, with one record for every CDR3 protein. The sample includes 780,000 or so distinct CDR3 sequences, 56% of them seen just once. V was pared by 2 bases and J by 6 bases, with 10 bases between. The CDR3 contains 13 residues. This sequence originates from a man aged 40-49 years in good health. The sample consisted of blood. The rearrangement links TRBV12-3 or TRBV12-4 to TRBJ1-2, with D hard to call. In DNA form, the CDR3 reads TGTGCCAGCAGTTTAACCCAAGGAGATGGCTACACCTTC. This codes for CASSLTQGDGYTF.